One and the same sample provided the 31 T cell receptor beta chains below, sequenced in a study of T cells in women clearing cervical HPV infection. Assay: immunoSEQ multiplex PCR; the TCRdb copy retains only in-frame clones and omits some. This sample's table reports about 48,000 clones. Sequenced sample: blood buffy coat. The source is a woman between 18 and 70 years old with a cervical HPV16 infection that either progressed to CIN3+ or cleared (not recorded which).

A note on this clone: Read data end 3 residues before the CDR3 end; the end is taken from the germline J gene. The V gene is TRBV2, the J gene TRBJ2-2; maybe TRBD2 (6 bases). Germline lookup yields CDR1 SNHLY and CDR2 FYNNEI. Trimming took 3 bases from V and 9 from J, leaving 8 bases between them. This CDR3 spans 12 amino acids. CDR3 region: CASSETRRELFF. The CDR3 bases that were read are TGTGCCAGCAGTGAGACTAGAAGGGAG.

Details on this clone: The read halts 3 residues ahead of the CDR3 end, with the missing end drawn from the germline J gene. Other DNA sequences of this sample code for an identical CDR3. The V call is TRBV7-6, the J call TRBJ1-4, with a possible D match to TRBD1 (5 bases). The CDR3 totals 15 residues. Looked up from germline, CDR1 is SGHVS and CDR2 is FNYEAQ. V dropped 1 base and J dropped 8 bases, with 14 bases sitting between them. The sequenced part of the CDR3 DNA is TGTGCCAGCAGCTTAGGCAGGGCGCGGGGGGAAAAA. The encoded protein is CASSLGRARGEK. Given in full, the CDR3 is CASSLGRARGEKLFF.

In the case of this clone: The read stops 3 residues short of the end of the CDR3; the missing end is completed from the germline J gene. Other DNA sequences in the sample encode the same CDR3. The rearrangement links TRBV7-2 to TRBJ1-5; maybe TRBD1 (5 bases). V was shortened by 5 bases and J by 9 bases, with 8 bases between the two germline ends. CDR3 length: 11 amino acids. In germline, CDR1 is SGHTA, CDR2 FQGNSA. Incomplete CDR3 DNA: TGTGCCAGCAGCGCCGGGGGGCCC. It is translated as CASSAGGP. Given in full, the CDR3 is CASSAGGPQHF. The full variable domain, rest sourced from reference TRBV7-2 and TRBJ1-5, is GAGVSQSPSNKVTEKGKDVELRCDPISGHTALYWYRQSLGQGLEFLIYFQGNSAPDKSGLPSDRFSAERTGGSVSTLTIQRTQQEDSAVYLCASSAGGPQHFGDGTRLSIL.

About this clone: Read coverage stops 3 residues before the CDR3 terminus; the germline J gene supplies the remainder. This chain links TRBV30 with TRBJ2-7, with no clear D. Germline-derived CDR1 and CDR2 are GTSNPN and SVGIG (reference sequence). CDR3 size: 12 residues. Trimming cost V 0 bases and J 3 bases, with 6 bases left between them. The CDR3 spells CAWSVRSYEQYF. The DNA read from the CDR3 is TGTGCCTGGAGTGTACGTAGCTACGAG. Filled out from reference TRBV30 and TRBJ2-7, the complete variable domain reads SQTIHQWPATLVQPVGSPLSLECTVEGTSNPNLYWYRQAAGRGLQLLFYSVGIGQISSEVPQNLSASRPQDRQFILSSKKLLLSDSGFYLCAWSVRSYEQYFGPGTRLTVT.

Points on this clone: The read terminates 3 residues ahead of where the CDR3 ends, so the germline J gene completes it. The rearrangement joins TRBV28 to TRBJ1-5, with 8 bases that match TRBD1. The CDR3 is 18 amino acids. V shed 2 bases, J shed 0 bases, and the junction held 9 bases outside the gene matches. The germline V gene has CDR1 MDHEN and CDR2 SYDVKM. This chain's CDR3 is CASSLQQGGTYSNQPQHF. CDR3 DNA (partial): TGTGCCAGCAGTTTACAACAGGGGGGAACTTATAGCAATCAGCCC.

A note on this clone: Read data end 3 residues before the CDR3 end; the end is taken from the germline J gene. The chain is built from TRBV28 and TRBJ2-7; D is ambiguous. CDR1 MDHEN and CDR2 SYDVKM come from the germline V gene. This CDR3 has 12 amino acids. Trimming removed 4 bases from V and 2 bases from J, with 6 bases in between. The CDR3 DNA, read in part, is TGTGCCAGCAGTTCCCCTCCCTACGAG. Its translation: CASSSPPYE. The full CDR3 sequence reads CASSSPPYEQYF.

A remark on this clone: The CDR3 extends 3 residues past the end of the read, so its final part is completed from the germline J gene. The J gene is TRBJ2-7, the V gene TRBV20-1, with 11 bases that match TRBD2. CDR1 DFQATT and CDR2 SNEGSKA come from the germline V gene (reference sequence). Trimming removed 6 bases from V and 4 bases from J; junction bases left unmatched: 11. The CDR3 length is 15 residues. The CDR3 sequence: CSAATSGSTVYEQYF. CDR3 DNA, as far as it was read: TGCAGTGCCGCTACTAGCGGGAGTACCGTGTACGAG.

As regards this clone: The read gets to within 3 residues of the CDR3 end, and the germline J gene fills in the rest. The chain couples TRBV4-1 to TRBJ2-3; D possibly corresponds to TRBD2 (7 bases). V was cut by 0 bases and J by 7 bases, with 20 bases left in between. This CDR3 has 17 amino acids. Germline CDR1 reads MGHRA; CDR2 reads YSYEKL. The CDR3 bases that were read are TGCGCCAGCAGCCAAGATCGGGCGGGAGCACAGGGAAATACG. It yields the protein CASSQDRAGAQGNT. The entire CDR3 is CASSQDRAGAQGNTQYF.

Worth noting for this clone: The read is 3 residues too short to cover the CDR3 end, so that end is filled in from the germline J gene. The rearrangement uses TRBV5-1 and TRBJ2-3, with 7 bases that match TRBD2. The V and J ends lost 1 base and 1 base, in that order; junction bases with no gene match: 3. CDR1 is SGHRS and CDR2 is YFSETQ in the germline V gene. The CDR3 is 15 amino acids. CDR3 sequence: CASSLMAGGTDTQYF. The CDR3 DNA, read in part, is TGCGCCAGCAGCTTGATGGCGGGGGGCACAGATACG.

As concerns this clone: The CDR3 end lies 3 residues beyond the end of the read and is filled in from the germline J gene. The rearrangement joins TRBV5-1 to TRBJ2-3; 9 bases agree with TRBD2. Looked up from germline, CDR1 is SGHRS and CDR2 is YFSETQ. CDR3 length equals 18 residues. V trimming: 4 bases; J trimming: 3 bases; junction bases outside the gene matches: 15. CDR3 sequence: CASSRRTSGSTATDTQYF. The part of the CDR3 DNA that was read is TGCGCCAGCAGCAGGCGAACTAGCGGGTCAACGGCGACAGATACG. The full variable domain, rest sourced from reference TRBV5-1 and TRBJ2-3, is KAGVTQTPRYLIKTRGQQVTLSCSPISGHRSVSWYQQTPGQGLQFLFEYFSETQRNKGNFPGRFSGRQFSNSRSEMNVSTLELGDSALYLCASSRRTSGSTATDTQYFGPGTRLTVL.

A note on this clone: The read ends 3 residues before the CDR3 terminus; that terminus is restored from the germline J gene. The chain is built from TRBV19 and TRBJ2-7, with a weak D call TRBD2 (5 bases). The ends were cut back, 8 bases at V and 6 bases at J, with 20 bases in the middle. The CDR3 contains 14 residues. CDR1 LNHDA and CDR2 SQIVND come from the germline V gene (reference sequence). The CDR3 protein is CASSPHLLGGEQYF. The DNA read from the CDR3 is TGTGCCAGTTCCCCCCACTTACTAGGTGGCGAG.

CDR3 loop: CASSLVLENEKLFF. The part of the CDR3 DNA that was read is TGTGCCAGCAGCTTAGTGTTAGAGAATGAAAAA. This chain joins TRBV7-8 and TRBJ1-4, with D unclear. Read coverage stops 3 residues before the CDR3 terminus; the germline J gene supplies the remainder. Trimming pared 1 base from V and 5 bases from J, leaving 8 bases between. This CDR3 region has 14 residues. The V gene's germline CDR1 is SGHVS and CDR2 FQNEAQ.

As regards this clone: The CDR3 end is not reached by the read, which stops 3 residues before it; the germline J gene fills it in. This chain connects TRBV4-1 to TRBJ2-3; 10 bases are shared with TRBD1. This CDR3 comprises 16 residues. V trimming: 4 bases; J trimming: 4 bases; junction bases outside the gene matches: 8. The V gene's germline CDR1 is MGHRA and CDR2 YSYEKL. The part of the CDR3 DNA that was read is TGCGCCAGCAGCCGACCCGGGACAGGGGTATCAGATACG. Translating gives CASSRPGTGVSDT. The complete CDR3 reads CASSRPGTGVSDTQYF.

About this clone: The CDR3 end lies 3 residues beyond the end of the read and is filled in from the germline J gene. This rearrangement joins TRBV6-7 to TRBJ1-1, with 8 bases fitting TRBD1. TRBV6-7 is identified as an open reading frame with a role that is uncertain. After removal of 9 bases from V and 3 bases from J, the junction contained 9 bases not matched to a gene. The CDR3 sequence is 14 residues long. CDR3 DNA (partial): TGTGCCAGGGGCAGGGGGCGAGTGGACACTGAA. The encoded protein is CARGRGRVDTE. The complete CDR3 reads CARGRGRVDTEAFF.

To note about this clone: The read stops 3 residues short of the end of the CDR3; the missing end is completed from the germline J gene. The genes are TRBV6-1 and TRBJ2-7; D perhaps matches TRBD1 (5 bases). Trimming took 3 bases from V and 1 from J, leaving 13 bases between them. Germline lookup yields CDR1 MNHNS and CDR2 SASEGT. The CDR3 spans 15 residues. The CDR3 loop is CASSDRAGWSYEQYF. CDR3 bases read: TGTGCCAGCAGTGATCGGGCAGGGTGGTCCTACGAG.

The covered CDR3 bases are TGTGCCAGCAGCAAAGGGTGCAGGGGGCTGGTCGTCTATGGC. This sequence encodes CASSKGCRGLVVYG. From start to end, the CDR3 is CASSKGCRGLVVYGYTF. The chain employs TRBV3-1 (or the pseudogene TRBV3-2) and TRBJ1-2, with 8 bases fitting TRBD1. The missing CDR3 end, 3 residues past where the read stops, is filled in from the germline J gene. The CDR3 spans 17 residues. Losses at the gene ends were 5 bases for V and 4 bases for J; bases not matched to a gene: 15. Germline V gene sequence: CDR1 LGHDT, CDR2 YNNKEL (reference sequence).

Points on this clone: The read ends 3 residues early relative to the CDR3; the germline J gene fills the gap. The V gene is TRBV5-4, the J gene TRBJ2-7, with D maybe TRBD1 (8 bases). From germline, CDR1 is SGHNT and CDR2 YYREEE (reference sequence). The CDR3 covers 15 residues. V was cut by 1 base and J by 2 bases, with 13 bases left in between. The sequenced CDR3 bases are TGTGCCAGCAGCTTGCAACAGGGGGGGACCTACGAG. Protein product: CASSLQQGGTYE. The whole CDR3 region reads CASSLQQGGTYEQYF.

The CDR3 protein is CASSQQGEDTEAFF. CDR3 bases read: TGCGCCAGCAGTCAGCAGGGGGAGGACACTGAA. This chain uses TRBV10-2 with TRBJ1-1, with 7 bases fitting TRBD1. The read stops 3 residues short of the end of the CDR3; the missing end is completed from the germline J gene. The V gene end was trimmed by 5 bases and the J gene end by 3 bases; junction bases not matched to a gene: 6. This CDR3 spans 14 amino acids. The germline V gene encodes CDR1 WSHSY and CDR2 SAAADI.

Worth noting for this clone: The read falls 3 residues short of the CDR3 end, and the missing part is taken from the germline J gene. V is TRBV7-9 and J is TRBJ2-7; TRBD1 matches at 8 bases. The germline gives CDR1 SEHNR, CDR2 FQNEAQ (reference sequence). With 5 bases clipped from V and 3 bases from J, the junction kept 9 bases outside the gene matches. There are 15 residues in the CDR3. CDR3 sequence reads: CASSPKGQASYEQYF. CDR3 bases read: TGTGCCAGCAGCCCGAAGGGACAGGCCAGCTACGAG.

CDR3 loop: CASSPRTGVTDTQYF. The covered CDR3 bases are TGTGCCAGCAGCCCTCGGACTGGAGTCACAGATACG. The rearrangement links TRBV5-4 to TRBJ2-3, with D perhaps TRBD2 (5 bases). The sequenced fragment ends 3 residues before the CDR3 boundary, so the rest is inferred from the germline J gene. V lost 4 bases to trimming and J lost 2 bases, with 14 bases between them. The CDR3 is 15 residues long. Germline V gene data show CDR1 as SGHNT and CDR2 as YYREEE (reference sequence).

Remarks on this clone: The read terminates 3 residues ahead of where the CDR3 ends, so the germline J gene completes it. The chain combines TRBV18 with TRBJ1-4; 9 nucleotides align to TRBD1. Trimming at V came to 4 bases and at J to 7 bases, leaving 7 bases not matched to a gene. The CDR3 extends over 15 amino acids. Germline V gene data show CDR1 as KGHSH and CDR2 as LQKENI. The CDR3 region is CASSLFRDRAEKLFF. The sequenced part of the CDR3 DNA is TGTGCCAGCTCACTTTTCCGGGACAGGGCTGAAAAA.

As to this clone: The CDR3 goes on 3 residues after the read ends, and that part is filled in from the germline J gene. The chain links TRBV5-4 to TRBJ2-5; weak D call: TRBD2 (6 bases). Germline V gene lookup returns CDR1 SGHNT and CDR2 YYREEE (reference sequence). The germline V and J ends were trimmed by 5 bases and 4 bases, with 18 bases remaining between them. The CDR3 sequence is 15 residues long. CDR3 DNA (partial): TGTGCCAGCAGTGTGGGCGGGAATCTGGGAGAGACC. Amino acids: CASSVGGNLGET. The full CDR3 is CASSVGGNLGETQYF.

Partial CDR3 DNA: TGTGCCAGTAGGATTAGCGGGGGGGGCAATGAG. It is translated as CASRISGGGNE. The CDR3, in full, reads CASRISGGGNEQFF. The chain joins TRBV19 to TRBJ2-1; 11 nucleotides line up with TRBD2. The read ends 3 residues before the CDR3 terminus; that terminus is restored from the germline J gene. CDR1 is LNHDA, CDR2 SQIVND, per germline (reference sequence). This CDR3 has 14 amino acids. J lost 6 bases, V lost 6 bases, and 4 bases had no gene match.

With respect to this clone: The read ends 3 residues shy of where the CDR3 ends; the end is completed using the germline J gene. The chain couples TRBV20-1 to TRBJ1-5; possible D gene TRBD1, 5 bases. The CDR3 totals 17 residues. Germline V lookup: CDR1 DFQATT, CDR2 SNEGSKA (reference sequence). V lost 4 bases to trimming and J lost 0 bases, with 19 bases between them. The sequenced part of the CDR3 DNA is TGCAGTGCTATTACGGACAAGGGTTCCTATAGCAATCAGCCC. This encodes CSAITDKGSYSNQP. The CDR3, in full, reads CSAITDKGSYSNQPQHF.

In the case of this clone: Sequencing ends 3 residues short of the CDR3 end; the germline J gene provides the rest. This sequence joins TRBV12-3 or TRBV12-4 and TRBJ1-5; 8 nucleotides agree with TRBD1. J gave up 6 bases and V 5 bases, and 6 bases lay outside the gene matches. The CDR3 contains 14 residues. The sequenced part of the CDR3 DNA is TGTGCCAGCAGTCCCGACAGGGGCCGTCAGCCC. Protein sequence: CASSPDRGRQP. The whole CDR3 sequence reads CASSPDRGRQPQHF.

As concerns this clone: The read terminates 3 residues ahead of where the CDR3 ends, so the germline J gene completes it. This chain connects TRBV7-9 to TRBJ2-7, with TRBD1 identical over 9 bases. CDR1 and CDR2 from the germline V gene are SEHNR and FQNEAQ (reference sequence). Trimming cost V 5 bases and J 2 bases; bases outside gene matches: 4. The CDR3 contains 14 residues. The DNA read from the CDR3 is TGTGCCAGCAGCCCGGGGACAGGGACCTACGAG. Amino acid sequence: CASSPGTGTYE. The entire CDR3 protein reads CASSPGTGTYEQYF. Full variable domain (rest looked up from reference TRBV7-9 and TRBJ2-7): DTGVSQNPRHKITKRGQNVTFRCDPISEHNRLYWYRQTLGQGPEFLTYFQNEAQLEKSRLLSDRFSAERPKGSFSTLEIQRTEQGDSAMYLCASSPGTGTYEQYFGPGTRLTVT.

The CDR3 loop reads CASSLAAGGLYEQYF. The CDR3 DNA, read in part, is TGTGCCAGCAGCTTAGCGGCAGGGGGCCTCTACGAG. The genes are TRBV7-6 and TRBJ2-7, with 8 bases identical to TRBD1. Read sequence stops 3 residues before the CDR3 end, and the germline J gene provides the missing end. The J segment lost 3 bases and the V segment lost 0 bases, leaving 4 bases of the junction unmatched. The CDR3 is 15 residues long. CDR1 and CDR2 from the germline V gene are SGHVS and FNYEAQ. Filled out from reference TRBV7-6 and TRBJ2-7, the complete variable domain reads GAGVSQSPRYKVTKRGQDVALRCDPISGHVSLYWYRQALGQGPEFLTYFNYEAQQDKSGLPNDRFSAERPEGSISTLTIQRTEQRDSAMYRCASSLAAGGLYEQYFGPGTRLTVT.

The CDR3 sequence: CASSLRVGDIRTQYF. The part of the CDR3 DNA that was read is TGTGCCAGCAGCTTACGGGTGGGGGACATTCGGACG. The chain couples TRBV11-1 to TRBJ2-3; TRBD1 might be the D (6 bases). Read coverage stops 3 residues before the CDR3 terminus; the germline J gene supplies the remainder. In germline, CDR1 is SGHAT, CDR2 FQDESV (reference sequence). This CDR3 region has 15 residues. Full variable domain (remainder filled in from reference TRBV11-1 and TRBJ2-3): EAEVAQSPRYKITEKSQAVAFWCDPISGHATLYWYRQILGQGPELLVQFQDESVVDDSQLPKDRFSAERLKGVDSTLKIQPAELGDSAMYLCASSLRVGDIRTQYFGPGTRLTVL.

As concerns this clone: The read halts 3 residues ahead of the CDR3 end, with the missing end drawn from the germline J gene. This chain joins TRBV10-3 and TRBJ2-1, with D unclear. This CDR3 region has 12 residues. V was clipped by 4 bases and J by 7 bases, with 8 bases between them. Germline CDR1 ENHRY, CDR2 SYGVKD. The CDR3 DNA, read in part, is TGTGCCATCAGTGTGCTAGAAAATGAG. Translating it yields CAISVLENE. The full-length CDR3 reads as CAISVLENEQFF.

The sequenced part of the CDR3 DNA is TGTGCCAGCTCACCGCGGCAGTCTCCCAAAGAGACC. Protein: CASSPRQSPKET. The full CDR3 sequence reads CASSPRQSPKETQYF. V and J are TRBV18 and TRBJ2-5; D uncertain. The read stops 3 residues short of the end of the CDR3; the missing end is completed from the germline J gene. The CDR3 loop spans 15 amino acids. Trimming cost V 3 bases and J 3 bases, with 14 bases left between them. Per germline, CDR1 KGHSH and CDR2 LQKENI. Together with reference TRBV18 and TRBJ2-5, the CDR3 gives the full variable domain: NAGVMQNPRHLVRRRGQEARLRCSPMKGHSHVYWYRQLPEEGLKFMVYLQKENIIDESGMPKERFSAEFPKEGPSILRIQQVVRGDSAAYFCASSPRQSPKETQYFGPGTRLLVL.

Incomplete CDR3 DNA: TGCGCCAGCAGCTCGGGACTAGCGGGAGAGAGAAGGGCGGGAGAGACC. It is translated as CASSSGLAGERRAGET. The CDR3 in full is CASSSGLAGERRAGETQYF. The chain couples TRBV5-1 to TRBJ2-5, with 14 bases fitting TRBD2. Read data end 3 residues before the CDR3 end; the end is taken from the germline J gene. The CDR3 runs 19 residues. Germline lookup yields CDR1 SGHRS and CDR2 YFSETQ. V lost 3 bases and J lost 4; bases outside the gene matches: 14.